Below, 32 T cell receptor beta chains from the same sample are listed, as sequenced in a study of cytomegalovirus exposure and HLA in healthy donors (dated by TCRdb to between 2016 and 2019). The library was produced with the immunoSEQ multiplex PCR assay. What TCRdb holds here is the immuneACCESS table cut down to in-frame rearrangements. Part of the clones is not present; checked against another copy, under half of the missing clones reflect an unresolved V gene, and the others are unexplained. This sample has 220,000 or so clones in its table, and approximately 82% of those were observed once. The top ten clones comprise roughly 5.5% of the sample. The sample comprised PBMCs. These receptor sequences come from a woman younger than 30 in good health and CMV-seronegative.

The chain recombines TRBV5-1 with TRBJ1-4; perhaps TRBD1 as D (5 bases). The CDR3 loop spans 15 amino acids. The germline V gene encodes CDR1 SGHRS and CDR2 YFSETQ. V was clipped by 2 bases and J by 7 bases, with 15 bases between them. The CDR3, as DNA: TGCGCCAGCAGCTTTGCAGGGCAGCCTGGTGAAAAACTGTTTTTT. Amino acids: CASSFAGQPGEKLFF.

The J gene is TRBJ1-2, the V gene TRBV4-1; 7 nucleotides line up with TRBD1. The CDR3 length is 16 residues. The V gene end was trimmed by 0 bases and the J gene end by 7 bases; junction bases not matched to a gene: 11. Germline assignment: CDR1 MGHRA and CDR2 YSYEKL. The CDR3 reads CASSQDSQGVSRGYTF. The DNA of the CDR3 is TGCGCCAGCAGCCAAGATTCCCAGGGGGTTTCTCGTGGCTACACCTTC.

This clone was observed a few times. This chain links TRBV2 with TRBJ2-2; the D call may be TRBD1 or TRBD2 (5 bases each). Trimming stripped 4 bases from V and 6 bases from J, with 15 bases between. The CDR3 runs 15 residues. Germline values: CDR1 SNHLY, CDR2 FYNNEI. DNA of the CDR3: TGTGCCAGCAGTGGATTGAGGGACCTCCCCGGGGAGCTGTTTTTT. Translating gives CASSGLRDLPGELFF.

The rearrangement joins TRBV7-9 to TRBJ2-2, with TRBD2 matching 9 bases. Germline V gene data show CDR1 as SEHNR and CDR2 as FQNEAQ (reference sequence). The ends lost 5 bases at V and 7 bases at J; junction bases unmatched: 17. The CDR3 extends over 18 amino acids. CDR3 bases: TGTGCCAGCAGCACCGTACTAGCGGGTTGGCTCCTGGGCGGGGAGCTGTTTTTT. Protein: CASSTVLAGWLLGGELFF.

This chain links TRBV28 with TRBJ1-2; tentative D call: TRBD1 (5 bases). V was shortened by 5 bases and J by 2 bases, with 9 bases between the two germline ends. Per germline, CDR1 MDHEN and CDR2 SYDVKM. The CDR3 is 13 amino acids. The DNA of the CDR3 is TGTGCCAGCAGTGTCCGGGACAACTATGGCTACACCTTC. Amino acid sequence: CASSVRDNYGYTF.

The sample holds one count of this clone. This chain uses TRBV7-8 with TRBJ2-7; 8 bases match TRBD1. The trim removed 5 bases at V and 2 bases at J, leaving 11 bases unmatched. The V gene's germline CDR1 is SGHVS and CDR2 FQNEAQ. This CDR3 spans 16 amino acids. CDR3 residues: CASSPRSRQGTYEQYF. DNA of the CDR3: TGTGCCAGCAGCCCCAGGTCGCGACAGGGGACCTACGAGCAGTACTTC.

This clone was seen only a few times. This chain joins TRBV11-2 and TRBJ2-1; 7 bases line up with TRBD1. Trimming cost V 4 bases and J 8 bases; bases outside gene matches: 14. Germline lookup yields CDR1 SGHAT and CDR2 FQNNGV. This CDR3 is 16 amino acids long. The DNA of the CDR3 is TGTGCCAGCAGCTCGAGACCTGACAGGGACCCCCATGAGCAGTTCTTC. Its translation: CASSSRPDRDPHEQFF.

This chain connects TRBV5-1 to TRBJ2-7, with D possibly TRBD2 on 5 matching bases. The CDR3 runs to 14 residues. Germline V gene lookup returns CDR1 SGHRS and CDR2 YFSETQ. V was trimmed by 4 bases and J by 2 bases, leaving 13 bases between them. The CDR3 is CASSRLGETYEQYF. In DNA, the CDR3 is TGCGCCAGCAGCCGACTCGGGGAAACCTACGAGCAGTACTTC.

Comments on this clone: Mismatch with germline at one junction end may stem from a read error. V gene TRBV7-9 combines with J gene TRBJ1-1; D remains ambiguous. Germline values: CDR1 SEHNR, CDR2 FQNEAQ (reference sequence). The CDR3 spans 13 residues. The CDR3 reads CASTLAGSSEAFF. The CDR3 coding sequence is TGTGCCAGCACCTTAGCGGGGAGCAGTGAAGCTTTCTTT.

The chain is built from TRBV10-3 and TRBJ1-2, with 7 bases fitting TRBD1. Trimming cost V 3 bases and J 0 bases; bases outside gene matches: 7. From germline, CDR1 is ENHRY and CDR2 SYGVKD. The CDR3 has 16 residues. CDR3 amino acids: CAISDTGQATNYGYTF. CDR3 nucleotides: TGTGCCATCAGTGACACCGGACAGGCTACTAACTATGGCTACACCTTC.

The CDR3 DNA reads as TGTGCCAGCAGCTTATGGTTGACGGGGGACTACGAGCAGTACTTC. Protein sequence: CASSLWLTGDYEQYF. The chain has TRBV7-9 and TRBJ2-7, with a tentative D call TRBD2 (6 bases). Germline lookup yields CDR1 SEHNR and CDR2 FQNEAQ (reference sequence). Deletions cut 2 bases from V and 3 bases from J, with 14 bases between. The CDR3 totals 15 residues.

For this clone: Other DNA sequences in this sample translate to the same CDR3. The CDR3 DNA follows: TGCGCCAGCAGCTTCGGGACTAGCGGGAGTACAGATACGCAGTATTTT. Protein: CASSFGTSGSTDTQYF. V gene TRBV5-1 combines with J gene TRBJ2-3; 14 nucleotides agree with TRBD2. The CDR3 sequence is 16 residues long. Unmatched junction bases numbered 2, after V lost 2 bases and J lost 3 bases. Per the germline V gene, CDR1 is SGHRS and CDR2 is YFSETQ.

This clone was seen more than once but under ten times. This chain links TRBV25-1 with TRBJ1-4; 8 bases match TRBD1. The ends lost 4 bases at V and 10 bases at J; junction bases unmatched: 2. This CDR3 comprises 12 residues. The germline gives CDR1 MGHDK, CDR2 SYGVNS. In DNA, the CDR3 is TGTGCCAGCAGTGGAGGACAGGGAAAACTGTTTTTT. Protein product: CASSGGQGKLFF. Combining the CDR3 with reference TRBV25-1 and TRBJ1-4 gives the whole variable domain EADIYQTPRYLVIGTGKKITLECSQTMGHDKMYWYQQDPGMELHLIHYSYGVNSTEKGDLSSESTVSRIRTEHFPLTLESARPSHTSQYLCASSGGQGKLFFGSGTQLSVL.

The rearrangement joins TRBV29-1 to TRBJ1-1; TRBD1 aligns across 8 bases. Germline-derived CDR1 and CDR2 are SQVTM and ANQGSEA. The length of the CDR3 is 12 residues. The V segment lost 7 bases and the J segment 6 bases; nucleotides outside the gene matches: 7. CDR3 region: CSACRGQSEAFF. CDR3 bases: TGCAGCGCGTGCAGGGGGCAATCTGAAGCTTTCTTT. The whole variable domain, remainder taken from reference TRBV29-1 and TRBJ1-1, is SAVISQKPSRDICQRGTSLTIQCQVDSQVTMMFWYRQQPGQSLTLIATANQGSEATYESGFVIDKFPISRPNLTFSTLTVSNMSPEDSSIYLCSACRGQSEAFFGQGTRLTVV.

This clone was counted a few times. This chain links TRBV6-1 with TRBJ2-4; D gene ambiguous. Germline CDR1 reads MNHNS; CDR2 reads SASEGT. V was clipped by 1 base and J by 6 bases, with 4 bases between them. The CDR3 spans 12 residues. Here the CDR3 reads CASSEDTNIQYF. In nucleotides, the CDR3 is TGTGCCAGCAGTGAAGACACAAACATTCAGTACTTC.

The J gene is TRBJ1-3, the V gene TRBV5-1; D is unclear. CDR1 is SGHRS, CDR2 YFSETQ, per germline. The ends were cut back, 4 bases at V and 0 bases at J, with 11 bases in the middle. The CDR3 runs to 15 residues. The chain's CDR3 is CASSIDLSSGNTIYF. As DNA, the CDR3 is TGCGCCAGCAGCATCGATCTCTCCTCTGGAAACACCATATATTTT.

This chain connects TRBV28 to TRBJ2-7; 9 nucleotides line up with TRBD1. This CDR3 spans 15 amino acids. V lost 7 bases, J lost 3 bases, and 10 bases stayed unmatched. Germline lookup yields CDR1 MDHEN and CDR2 SYDVKM. The CDR3 region has the DNA TGTGCCAGCATCTCCCTCGGGACAGGGATCTACGAGCAGTACTTC. Protein: CASISLGTGIYEQYF.

The chain carries TRBV4-1 and TRBJ2-7, with D tentatively TRBD2 (5 bases). Trimming removed 4 bases from V and 3 bases from J, with 10 bases in between. Germline values: CDR1 MGHRA, CDR2 YSYEKL. This CDR3 is built from 13 residues. CDR3 DNA sequence: TGCGCCAGCAGCCCGACTACCCGCTACGAGCAGTACTTC. Translation: CASSPTTRYEQYF.

The chain recombines TRBV28 with TRBJ2-7; the match to TRBD2 covers 7 bases. The CDR3 loop spans 17 amino acids. CDR1 MDHEN and CDR2 SYDVKM come from the germline V gene. V trimming: 1 base; J trimming: 3 bases; junction bases outside the gene matches: 12. DNA of the CDR3: TGTGCCAGCAGTTTATTAAGGGGAGGGGTCGGGCGCTACGAGCAGTACTTC. Translating it yields CASSLLRGGVGRYEQYF.

The chain joins TRBV5-1 to TRBJ1-4; tentative D call: TRBD1 (6 bases). CDR3 length equals 15 residues. The germline V gene encodes CDR1 SGHRS and CDR2 YFSETQ. V was shortened by 4 bases and J by 0 bases, with 10 bases between the two germline ends. In nucleotides, the CDR3 is TGCGCCAGCAGCCTCGGGACAACAACTAATGAAAAACTGTTTTTT. Protein sequence: CASSLGTTTNEKLFF.

The chain carries TRBV27 and TRBJ1-5; no clear D gene. The CDR3 is 15 amino acids. Germline V gene data show CDR1 as MNHEY and CDR2 as SMNVEV (reference sequence). Between the trimmed V and J ends, which lost 5 bases and 6 bases, there was a span of 17 bases. The CDR3 here is CASSTPAGHSQPQHF. DNA for the CDR3: TGTGCCAGCAGTACCCCCGCAGGTCACAGTCAGCCCCAGCATTTT.

This rearrangement joins TRBV5-6 to TRBJ2-1; 7 nucleotides match TRBD2. This CDR3 spans 14 amino acids. CDR1 and CDR2 (germline): SGHDT, YYEEEE. The junction had 3 bases not matched to a gene; V was cut back by 0 bases and J by 6 bases. CDR3 amino acids: CASSLVLASNEQFF. As DNA, the CDR3 is TGTGCCAGCAGCTTGGTACTAGCGAGCAATGAGCAGTTCTTC.

This clone was detected a few times. The V gene is TRBV10-2, the J gene TRBJ1-2; no definite D call. The CDR3 runs 11 residues. The germline V gene has CDR1 WSHSY and CDR2 SAAADI. V lost 5 bases and J 0 bases, leaving 1 base between the germline ends. The chain's CDR3 is CASSTNYGYTF. DNA of the CDR3: TGCGCCAGCAGTACTAACTATGGCTACACCTTC.

V usage is TRBV28 and J usage is TRBJ1-5; D possibly corresponds to TRBD1 (5 bases). The CDR3 runs to 14 residues. V was pared by 5 bases and J by 3 bases, with 11 bases between. The germline V gene encodes CDR1 MDHEN and CDR2 SYDVKM. The CDR3 DNA sequence: TGTGCCAGCAGTGGCCGGGGGGTCAATCAGCCCCAGCATTTT. This translates into CASSGRGVNQPQHF.

This sequence joins TRBV4-1 and TRBJ1-1, with D possibly being TRBD1 (5 bases). Trimming removed 1 base from V and 6 bases from J, with 18 bases in between. The CDR3 loop spans 16 amino acids. Germline CDR1 is MGHRA and CDR2 is YSYEKL. CDR3 loop: CASSQGLGAGGSEAFF. CDR3 coding DNA: TGCGCCAGCAGCCAAGGATTAGGCGCGGGGGGGTCTGAAGCTTTCTTT.

The chain has TRBV6-5 and TRBJ2-7, with D unclear. The CDR3 is made up of 14 amino acids. The germline V gene has CDR1 MNHEY and CDR2 SVGAGI. V was cut by 6 bases and J by 0 bases, with 12 bases left in between. The CDR3 bases are TGTGCCAGCAGCAGAGGTAGGAACTCCTACGAGCAGTACTTC. The encoded protein is CASSRGRNSYEQYF.

This chain links TRBV14 with TRBJ2-7; D remains unclear. The CDR3 totals 14 residues. Germline CDR1 and CDR2: SGHDN and FVKESK. The V gene lost 3 bases and the J gene lost 6 bases, with 15 bases spanning the gap. This CDR3 is CASSQTLPSGEQYF. DNA for the CDR3: TGTGCCAGCAGCCAGACCCTACCCTCGGGCGAGCAGTACTTC.

The chain joins TRBV14 to TRBJ1-1; D may be TRBD1 (5 bases). CDR3 length: 14 amino acids. Germline V gene data show CDR1 as SGHDN and CDR2 as FVKESK. V lost 5 bases and J 2 bases, leaving 12 bases between the germline ends. CDR3 residues: CASSYGHLNTEAFF. The CDR3 DNA reads TGTGCCAGCAGCTATGGACACCTTAACACTGAAGCTTTCTTT.

The chain carries TRBV6-5 and TRBJ1-1; D is unclear. V was trimmed by 0 bases and J by 0 bases, leaving 5 bases between them. Germline CDR1 MNHEY, CDR2 SVGAGI. The CDR3 is 14 amino acids. CDR3 amino acids: CASSYSLLNTEAFF. The DNA of the CDR3 is TGTGCCAGCAGTTACTCTCTTCTGAACACTGAAGCTTTCTTT.

V gene TRBV5-1 combines with J gene TRBJ1-3; 7 bases agree with TRBD1. The CDR3 has 16 residues. With 3 bases clipped from V and 2 bases from J, the junction kept 8 bases outside the gene matches. Germline CDR1 reads SGHRS; CDR2 reads YFSETQ. The CDR3 loop reads CASSSGQDRTGNTIYF. In DNA, the CDR3 is TGCGCCAGCAGCTCCGGACAGGATCGCACTGGAAACACCATATATTTT.

V usage is TRBV4-1 and J usage is TRBJ2-5, with TRBD2 matching 8 bases. V dropped 3 bases and J dropped 4; count of bases not matched to a gene: 10. The CDR3 is made up of 16 amino acids. Germline CDR1 is MGHRA and CDR2 is YSYEKL. As DNA, the CDR3 is TGCGCCAGCAGCCACACGTCGGGGGGGGGAGCAGAGACCCAGTACTTC. This gives the protein CASSHTSGGGAETQYF.

The chain joins TRBV28 to TRBJ1-2; D possibly corresponds to TRBD1 (5 bases). CDR1 is MDHEN, CDR2 SYDVKM, per germline. Trimming removed 5 bases from V and 8 bases from J, with 15 bases in between. The CDR3 loop spans 13 amino acids. The CDR3 nucleotides read TGTGCCAGCAGTCCGACAGATTTAAAGGGCTACACCTTC. Its protein is CASSPTDLKGYTF.